These 28 T cell receptor beta chains were all obtained from the same sample, sequenced in a study of OX40 agonist ivuxolimab in advanced cancers. Data came from immunoSEQ multiplex PCR; TCRdb stores just in-frame clones and leaves some out. The sample records 77,000 or so clones, about 88% being singletons. The sample was CD4+ or CD8+ T cells sorted from blood, taken in a trial of the OX40 agonist ivuxolimab. The receptors originated from an adult with an advanced solid tumor such as melanoma, head and neck, liver or kidney cancer.

This chain joins TRBV5-1 and TRBJ2-3; D not certain. With 4 bases removed from V and 0 bases from J, the gap between germline ends came to 12 bases. Germline CDR1 reads SGHRS; CDR2 reads YFSETQ. The CDR3 consists of 15 residues. The CDR3 coding sequence is TGCGCCAGCAGCCTGCGGCCCGATAGCACAGATACGCAGTATTTT. It translates to CASSLRPDSTDTQYF.

Turning to this clone: Additional DNA sequences in this sample encode the identical CDR3. The V and J genes are TRBV7-7 and TRBJ2-2; 12 bases are shared with TRBD2. This CDR3 spans 16 amino acids. V was clipped by 3 bases and J by 4 bases; unmatched bases: 3. Germline V gene data show CDR1 as SSHAT and CDR2 as FNYEAQ (reference sequence). CDR3 amino acids: CASSFGLAGTTGELFF. Written as DNA, the CDR3 is TGTGCCAGCAGCTTTGGACTAGCGGGAACCACCGGGGAGCTGTTTTTT.

The V gene is TRBV29-1, the J gene TRBJ1-4; TRBD1 matches at 7 bases. The CDR3 loop spans 14 amino acids. V lost 5 bases to trimming and J lost 5 bases; unmatched junction nucleotides: 8. Germline V gene sequence: CDR1 SQVTM, CDR2 ANQGSEA. The CDR3 DNA follows: TGCAGCGTTTCGCCCGGGACAGAAAATGAAAAACTGTTTTTT. Its translation is CSVSPGTENEKLFF.

Only one count was recorded for this clone. V gene TRBV9 combines with J gene TRBJ2-3; D might be TRBD1 or TRBD2, each matching 5 bases. The CDR3 consists of 14 residues. The V and J ends lost 0 bases and 0 bases respectively, with 5 bases between them. The germline V gene encodes CDR1 SGDLS and CDR2 YYNGEE. For the CDR3, the DNA is TGTGCCAGCAGCGTAGGGGACAGCACAGATACGCAGTATTTT. It yields the protein CASSVGDSTDTQYF.

As DNA, the CDR3 is TGCAGCTCAAGGACAGGGGATAATGAGCAGTTCTTC. It codes for CSSRTGDNEQFF. This chain links TRBV29-1 with TRBJ2-1; 9 bases align to TRBD1. This CDR3 has 12 residues. Per the germline V gene, CDR1 is SQVTM and CDR2 is ANQGSEA. The ends lost 8 bases at V and 7 bases at J; junction bases unmatched: 6.

The J gene is TRBJ2-7, the V gene TRBV14, with D perhaps being TRBD1 or TRBD2 (5 bases each). With 1 base removed from V and 3 bases from J, the gap between germline ends came to 25 bases. The CDR3 spans 19 residues. The germline gives CDR1 SGHDN, CDR2 FVKESK. As DNA, the CDR3 is TGTGCCAGCAGCCAAGTAACCGGGGCCCGAACGACTGGGGGCTACGAGCAGTACTTC. It specifies CASSQVTGARTTGGYEQYF.

This chain links TRBV5-1 with TRBJ2-3; perhaps TRBD2 as D (5 bases). Trimming stripped 2 bases from V and 0 bases from J, with 7 bases between. The CDR3 length is 14 residues. Germline CDR1 is SGHRS and CDR2 is YFSETQ. The CDR3 reads CASSLGLSTDTQYF. CDR3 DNA: TGCGCCAGCAGCTTAGGACTGAGCACAGATACGCAGTATTTT.

This clone came up once. This chain links TRBV19 with TRBJ1-1; 7 bases match TRBD1. Germline CDR1 reads LNHDA; CDR2 reads SQIVND (reference sequence). After removal of 5 bases from V and 5 bases from J, the junction contained 11 bases not matched to a gene. This CDR3 is 15 amino acids long. Written as DNA, the CDR3 is TGTGCCAGTAGTGGGAATCGACAGGGAGGGACTGAAGCTTTCTTT. It yields the protein CASSGNRQGGTEAFF. The whole variable domain, filled in from reference TRBV19 and TRBJ1-1, reads DGGITQSPKYLFRKEGQNVTLSCEQNLNHDAMYWYRQDPGQGLRLIYYSQIVNDFQKGDIAEGYSVSREKKESFPLTVTSAQKNPTAFYLCASSGNRQGGTEAFFGQGTRLTVV.

V usage is TRBV5-1 and J usage is TRBJ2-3, with 7 bases matching TRBD1. Trimming took 4 bases from V and 2 from J; bases not matched to a gene: 4. The length of the CDR3 is 14 residues. Germline CDR1 SGHRS, CDR2 YFSETQ. The CDR3 DNA is TGCGCCAGCAGCCAAGGGACAGTCACAGATACGCAGTATTTT. It yields the protein CASSQGTVTDTQYF.

J is TRBJ1-2 and V is TRBV10-3; a weak D match, TRBD1 (6 bases). The CDR3 consists of 13 residues. Trimming stripped 10 bases from V and 7 bases from J, with 19 bases between. The V gene's germline CDR1 is ENHRY and CDR2 SYGVKD. The chain's CDR3 is CATQEGGAGGYTF. CDR3 nucleotide sequence: TGTGCCACCCAAGAGGGGGGGGCCGGTGGCTACACCTTC.

In its sample, this clone was seen once. This sequence joins TRBV6-4 and TRBJ2-3, with TRBD2 identical over 14 bases. Germline V gives CDR1 MRHNA, CDR2 SNTAGT. V shed 2 bases and J 0 bases; nucleotides not matched to a gene: 10. This CDR3 contains 20 residues. CDR3 protein: CASSDRPPGTSGGSTDTQYF. The DNA for the CDR3 is TGTGCCAGCAGTGACCGACCCCCCGGGACTAGCGGGGGTAGCACAGATACGCAGTATTTT.

The chain uses TRBV7-8 and TRBJ1-1; no clear D. This CDR3 comprises 14 residues. Deletions cut 0 bases from V and 6 bases from J, with 11 bases between. The germline V gene encodes CDR1 SGHVS and CDR2 FQNEAQ. CDR3 sequence (DNA): TGTGCCAGCAGCTTAGCCCCAGCGATTCCTGAAGCTTTCTTT. Translation: CASSLAPAIPEAFF.

The chain joins TRBV18 to TRBJ1-6, with D unclear. CDR3 size: 14 residues. From germline, CDR1 is KGHSH and CDR2 LQKENI. The V gene lost 2 bases and the J gene lost 4 bases, with 6 bases spanning the gap. The CDR3 DNA is TGTGCCAGCTCACCAGGGGTTTATAATTCACCCCTCCACTTT. Translation gives CASSPGVYNSPLHF.

This clone was detected only once. V and J are TRBV6-6 and TRBJ1-1; no firm D call. Trimming took off 1 base at V and 7 bases at J, with 7 bases between the two ends. The CDR3 contains 12 residues. The germline gives CDR1 MNHNY, CDR2 SVGAGI (reference sequence). The CDR3, as DNA: TGTGCCAGCAGTTACTACGGCATTGAAGCTTTCTTT. It encodes CASSYYGIEAFF.

The chain is built from TRBV5-1 and TRBJ1-4; 7 nucleotides agree with TRBD1. V shed 4 bases and J 5 bases; nucleotides not matched to a gene: 5. This CDR3 contains 14 residues. CDR1 is SGHRS and CDR2 is YFSETQ in the germline V gene. The chain's CDR3 is CASSVTGRNEKLFF. The CDR3 region has the DNA TGCGCCAGCAGCGTGACAGGGCGGAATGAAAAACTGTTTTTT. Drawing the rest from reference TRBV5-1 and TRBJ1-4, the complete variable domain is KAGVTQTPRYLIKTRGQQVTLSCSPISGHRSVSWYQQTPGQGLQFLFEYFSETQRNKGNFPGRFSGRQFSNSRSEMNVSTLELGDSALYLCASSVTGRNEKLFFGSGTQLSVL.

The chain is built from TRBV5-1 and TRBJ2-5; 7 bases are shared with TRBD1. Trimming took 5 bases from V and 4 from J; bases not matched to a gene: 5. Germline V gene sequence: CDR1 SGHRS, CDR2 YFSETQ. The CDR3 extends over 13 amino acids. CDR3 sequence: CASSTRQGETQYF. CDR3 coding DNA: TGCGCCAGCAGTACCCGACAGGGAGAGACCCAGTACTTC.

The gene calls are TRBV9 and TRBJ2-4, with D possibly TRBD1 on 6 matching bases. Trimming removed 4 bases at V and 8 bases at J, with 13 bases between. Per the germline V gene, CDR1 is SGDLS and CDR2 is YYNGEE. This CDR3 comprises 13 residues. CDR3 in amino acids: CASSKQGGDIQYF. The CDR3 DNA follows: TGTGCCAGCAGCAAACAGGGTGGGGACATTCAGTACTTC. Drawing the rest from reference TRBV9 and TRBJ2-4, the complete variable domain is DSGVTQTPKHLITATGQRVTLRCSPRSGDLSVYWYQQSLDQGLQFLIQYYNGEERAKGNILERFSAQQFPDLHSELNLSSLELGDSALYFCASSKQGGDIQYFGAGTRLSVL.

The genes are TRBV12-5 and TRBJ2-2; 10 bases fit TRBD2. Germline CDR1 is LGHNT and CDR2 is FRNRAP. The CDR3 sequence is 21 residues long. Unmatched junction bases numbered 15, after V lost 2 bases and J lost 0 bases. The CDR3 DNA reads as TGTGCTAGTGGTTTGATGGTGCTAGCGGGAGAACCTTTTTCGAACACCGGGGAGCTGTTTTTT. This translates into CASGLMVLAGEPFSNTGELFF.

V and J are TRBV28 and TRBJ1-5, with D perhaps TRBD1 (6 bases). Germline V gene data show CDR1 as MDHEN and CDR2 as SYDVKM. The CDR3 is 16 residues long. V was cut by 5 bases and J by 7 bases, with 21 bases left in between. CDR3 amino acids: CASSSSYRVIGQPQHF. For the CDR3, the DNA is TGTGCCAGCAGTAGTAGTTACAGGGTTATCGGGCAGCCCCAGCATTTT.

The rearrangement uses TRBV6-5 and TRBJ1-1, with 7 bases identical to TRBD1. The V segment lost 5 bases and the J segment 2 bases; nucleotides outside the gene matches: 5. Germline CDR1 is MNHEY and CDR2 is SVGAGI. The CDR3 has 14 residues. The CDR3 DNA reads TGTGCCAGCAGTACCTGGACAGGAAACACTGAAGCTTTCTTT. This gives the protein CASSTWTGNTEAFF.

The chain joins TRBV28 to TRBJ1-2; D remains unclear. In germline, CDR1 is MDHEN, CDR2 SYDVKM. Trimming cost V 2 bases and J 6 bases, with 13 bases left between them. The CDR3 contains 14 residues. CDR3 protein: CASSLQAPRDGYTF. The DNA of the CDR3 is TGTGCCAGCAGTTTACAGGCCCCGAGGGATGGCTACACCTTC.

The chain's CDR3 is CASSLDWLAGDSSYNEQFF. The CDR3 nucleotides are TGTGCCAGCAGCTTAGATTGGCTAGCGGGGGATAGCTCCTACAATGAGCAGTTCTTC. V gene TRBV11-2 combines with J gene TRBJ2-1, with 10 positions matching TRBD2. This CDR3 has 19 residues. J gave up 0 bases and V 0 bases, and 8 bases lay outside the gene matches. Germline V gives CDR1 SGHAT, CDR2 FQNNGV.

Only a few counts were recorded for this clone. V and J are TRBV6-1 and TRBJ2-1; D perhaps matches TRBD2 (5 bases). Germline values: CDR1 MNHNS, CDR2 SASEGT. The V end was cut by 0 bases, the J end by 11 bases, with 11 bases between. This CDR3 region has 13 residues. The CDR3 loop is CASSEAGLTQQFF. CDR3 in DNA: TGTGCCAGCAGTGAAGCAGGACTTACTCAGCAGTTCTTC.

The sample holds one count of this clone. V usage is TRBV18 and J usage is TRBJ1-1, with D uncertain. V was cut by 3 bases and J by 6 bases, with 11 bases left in between. The V gene's germline CDR1 is KGHSH and CDR2 LQKENI. The CDR3 is made up of 13 amino acids. The CDR3 coding sequence is TGTGCCAGCTCACCGGCCCTGATGCCTGAAGCTTTCTTT. This sequence encodes CASSPALMPEAFF.

This rearrangement joins TRBV19 to TRBJ1-5; D is possibly TRBD1 (6 bases). Trimming removed 6 bases from V and 4 bases from J, with 13 bases in between. Germline-derived CDR1 and CDR2 are LNHDA and SQIVND (reference sequence). This CDR3 contains 14 residues. CDR3 sequence reads: CASSTGHGNQPQHF. The CDR3 nucleotides read TGTGCCAGTAGCACAGGGCACGGGAATCAGCCCCAGCATTTT.

The rearrangement uses TRBV19 and TRBJ1-1, with 7 positions matching TRBD1. The V gene end was trimmed by 1 base and the J gene end by 5 bases; junction bases not matched to a gene: 13. The CDR3 is made up of 17 amino acids. Germline V lookup: CDR1 LNHDA, CDR2 SQIVND (reference sequence). CDR3 DNA sequence: TGTGCCAGTAGTATAGGATTCACGTGGTTCAGGGGGACTGAAGCTTTCTTT. Its protein is CASSIGFTWFRGTEAFF.

This chain connects TRBV7-2 to TRBJ1-1; D is perhaps TRBD1 (5 bases). Trimming took off 7 bases at V and 1 base at J, with 13 bases between the two ends. This CDR3 region has 14 residues. Per the germline V gene, CDR1 is SGHTA and CDR2 is FQGNSA. The DNA for the CDR3 is TGTGCCAGCATCCTAGTTACAGGGAACACTGAAGCTTTCTTT. Amino acids: CASILVTGNTEAFF.

The chain employs TRBV28 and TRBJ1-5, with 10 bases matching TRBD1. CDR1 and CDR2 (germline): MDHEN, SYDVKM. CDR3 length: 15 residues. Trimming removed 5 bases from V and 2 bases from J; junction bases left unmatched: 3. The CDR3 sequence is CASSAGTGGNQPQHF. DNA of the CDR3: TGTGCCAGCAGTGCCGGGACAGGGGGCAATCAGCCCCAGCATTTT.